In its sample, the clone carrying this TCR beta chain was seen a few times. Its antigen is currently unknown. TCRdb redid the calling of the RT-PCR reads with MiXCR, one entry per CDR3 protein. The sample shows fewer than 800,000 distinct CDR3 sequences, roughly 14% of them seen only once. This sample was taken from a study of response to subunit inactivated influenza vaccine. Study observations and caveats: The authors put forward the suggestion that each seasonal influenza vaccination may bring in only a limited number of new T cells.

Trimming left V 7 bases short and J 0 bases short, with 10 bases between. The CDR3 extends over 14 amino acids. Sequencing was performed on PBMCs from blood, taken roughly 12 days after vaccination. The rearrangement joins TRBV12-3 or TRBV12-4 to TRBJ1-3; no clear D. The origin of this receptor is a man aged 45-65 years who received an inactivated influenza vaccine. The CDR3 coding sequence is TGTGCCAGCACTTTGATGAGCTCTGGAAACACCATATATTTT. Its protein is CASTLMSSGNTIYF.